Only one count was recorded for the clone carrying this TCR beta chain. Measured with immunoSEQ multiplex PCR; TCRdb has only the in-frame clones, and not every one. This sample yields about 240,000 clones, of which about 80% are seen a single time; 3.5% to 4% belongs to the top ten. CDR1 is SGHRS, CDR2 YFSETQ, per germline. This CDR3 has 15 residues. Trimming took 0 bases from V and 4 from J; bases not matched to a gene: 5. Cohort placement rested on clinical history that participants reported themselves. This specimen belongs to a study of blood T cell repertoires in COVID-19. V and J are TRBV5-1 and TRBJ1-2, with 8 bases fitting TRBD1. Sequenced material: PBMCs or T cells enriched from blood (not recorded which). This clonotype originated in a woman between 40 and 50 years old who had been exposed to COVID-19. The CDR3 DNA follows: TGCGCCAGCAGCTTGGCCGGGGACAGGCCCTATGGCTACACCTTC. It specifies CASSLAGDRPYGYTF.